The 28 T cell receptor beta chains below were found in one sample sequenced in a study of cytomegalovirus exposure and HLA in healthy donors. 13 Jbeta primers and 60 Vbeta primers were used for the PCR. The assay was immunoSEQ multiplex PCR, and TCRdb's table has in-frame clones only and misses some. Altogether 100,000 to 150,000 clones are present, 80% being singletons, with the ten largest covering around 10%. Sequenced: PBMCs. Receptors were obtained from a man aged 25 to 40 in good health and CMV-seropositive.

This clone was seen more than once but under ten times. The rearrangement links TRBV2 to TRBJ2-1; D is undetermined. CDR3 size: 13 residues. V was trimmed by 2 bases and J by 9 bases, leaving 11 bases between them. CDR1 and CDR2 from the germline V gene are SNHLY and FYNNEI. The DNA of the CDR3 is TGTGCCAGCAGTGAACAGGTGATTGGTGAGCAGTTCTTC. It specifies CASSEQVIGEQFF.

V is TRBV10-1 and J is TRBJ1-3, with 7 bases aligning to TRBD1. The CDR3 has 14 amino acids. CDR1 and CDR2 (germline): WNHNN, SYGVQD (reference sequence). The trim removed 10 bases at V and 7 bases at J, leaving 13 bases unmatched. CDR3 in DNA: TGCGCCACCCAAGCTCGGGACAGATCTAACACCATATATTTT. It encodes CATQARDRSNTIYF.

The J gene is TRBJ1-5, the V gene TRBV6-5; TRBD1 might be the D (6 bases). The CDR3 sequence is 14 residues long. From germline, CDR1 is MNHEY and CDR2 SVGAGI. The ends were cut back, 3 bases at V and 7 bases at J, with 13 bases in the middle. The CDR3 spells CASSYTGSFQPQHF. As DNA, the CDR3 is TGTGCCAGCAGTTATACAGGGTCTTTCCAGCCCCAGCATTTT.

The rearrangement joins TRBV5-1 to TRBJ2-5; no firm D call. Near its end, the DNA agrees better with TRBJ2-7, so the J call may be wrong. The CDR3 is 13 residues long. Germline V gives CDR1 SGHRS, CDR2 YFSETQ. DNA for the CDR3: TGCGCCAGCAGTCATGACACCGTCGACGAGCAGTACTTC. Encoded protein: CASSHDTVDEQYF.

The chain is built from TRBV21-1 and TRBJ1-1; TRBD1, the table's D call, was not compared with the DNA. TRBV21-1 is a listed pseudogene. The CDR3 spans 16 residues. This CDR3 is CASSKDRGIRGTEAFF. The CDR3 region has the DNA TGTGCCAGCAGCAAAGACAGGGGAATACGGGGCACTGAAGCTTTCTTT.

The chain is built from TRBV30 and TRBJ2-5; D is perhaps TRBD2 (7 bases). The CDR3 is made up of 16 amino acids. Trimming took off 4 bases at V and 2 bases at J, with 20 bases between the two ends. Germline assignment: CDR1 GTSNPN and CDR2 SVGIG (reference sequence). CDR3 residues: CAWTEEGGGSQETQYF. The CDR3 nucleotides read TGTGCCTGGACCGAAGAAGGCGGGGGCTCGCAAGAGACCCAGTACTTC.

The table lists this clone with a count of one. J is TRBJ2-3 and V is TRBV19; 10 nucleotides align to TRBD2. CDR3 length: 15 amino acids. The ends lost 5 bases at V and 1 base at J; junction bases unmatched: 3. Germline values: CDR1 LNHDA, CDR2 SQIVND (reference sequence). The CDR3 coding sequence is TGTGCCAGTAGTCTCCTAGCGGGGGGCACAGATACGCAGTATTTT. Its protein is CASSLLAGGTDTQYF.

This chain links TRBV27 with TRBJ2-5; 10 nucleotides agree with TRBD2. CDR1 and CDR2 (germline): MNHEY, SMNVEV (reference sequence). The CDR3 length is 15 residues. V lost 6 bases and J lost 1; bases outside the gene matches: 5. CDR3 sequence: CASRALAGPQETQYF. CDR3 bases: TGTGCCAGCAGGGCACTAGCGGGGCCCCAAGAGACCCAGTACTTC.

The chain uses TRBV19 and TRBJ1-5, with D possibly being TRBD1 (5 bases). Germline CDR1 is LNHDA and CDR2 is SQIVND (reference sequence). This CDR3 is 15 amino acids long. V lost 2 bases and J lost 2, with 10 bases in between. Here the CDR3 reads CASSISRAGNQPQHF. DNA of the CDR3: TGTGCCAGTAGTATAAGCAGGGCTGGCAATCAGCCCCAGCATTTT.

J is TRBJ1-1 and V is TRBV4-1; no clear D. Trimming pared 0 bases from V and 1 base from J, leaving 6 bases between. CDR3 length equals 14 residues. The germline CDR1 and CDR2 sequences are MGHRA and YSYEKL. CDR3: CASSQELQNTEAFF. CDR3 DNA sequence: TGCGCCAGCAGCCAAGAATTACAGAACACTGAAGCTTTCTTT.

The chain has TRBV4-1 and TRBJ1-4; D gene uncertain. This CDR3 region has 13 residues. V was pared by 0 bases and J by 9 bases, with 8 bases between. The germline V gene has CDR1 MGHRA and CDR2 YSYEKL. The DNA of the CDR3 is TGCGCCAGCAGCCAAGAACGAGGGAAAAAACTGTTTTTT. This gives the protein CASSQERGKKLFF.

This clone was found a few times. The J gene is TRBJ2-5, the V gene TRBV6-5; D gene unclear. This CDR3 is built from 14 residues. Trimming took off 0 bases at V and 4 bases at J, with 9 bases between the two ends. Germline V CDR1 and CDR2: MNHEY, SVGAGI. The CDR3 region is CASSYSQSRETQYF. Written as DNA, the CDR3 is TGTGCCAGCAGTTACTCGCAGTCCAGAGAGACCCAGTACTTC.

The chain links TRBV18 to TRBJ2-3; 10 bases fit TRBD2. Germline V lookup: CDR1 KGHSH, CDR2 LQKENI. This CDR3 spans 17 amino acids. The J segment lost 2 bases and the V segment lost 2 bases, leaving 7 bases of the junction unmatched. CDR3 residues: CASSPSLAGALTDTQYF. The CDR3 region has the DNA TGTGCCAGCTCACCATCGCTAGCGGGGGCCCTCACAGATACGCAGTATTTT.

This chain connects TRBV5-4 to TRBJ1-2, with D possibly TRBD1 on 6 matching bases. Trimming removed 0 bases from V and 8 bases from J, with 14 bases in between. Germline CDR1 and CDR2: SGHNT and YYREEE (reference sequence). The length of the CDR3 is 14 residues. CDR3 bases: TGTGCCAGCAGCTTGGAAGGGGGGGCGCAGGGCTACACCTTC. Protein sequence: CASSLEGGAQGYTF.

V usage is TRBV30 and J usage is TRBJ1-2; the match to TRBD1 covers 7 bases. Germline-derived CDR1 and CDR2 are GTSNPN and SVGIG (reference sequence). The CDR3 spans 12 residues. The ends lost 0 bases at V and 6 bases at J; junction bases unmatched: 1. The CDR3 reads CAWSVTGDGYTF. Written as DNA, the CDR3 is TGTGCCTGGAGTGTAACAGGGGATGGCTACACCTTC. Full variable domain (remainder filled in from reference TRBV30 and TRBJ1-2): SQTIHQWPATLVQPVGSPLSLECTVEGTSNPNLYWYRQAAGRGLQLLFYSVGIGQISSEVPQNLSASRPQDRQFILSSKKLLLSDSGFYLCAWSVTGDGYTFGSGTRLTVV.

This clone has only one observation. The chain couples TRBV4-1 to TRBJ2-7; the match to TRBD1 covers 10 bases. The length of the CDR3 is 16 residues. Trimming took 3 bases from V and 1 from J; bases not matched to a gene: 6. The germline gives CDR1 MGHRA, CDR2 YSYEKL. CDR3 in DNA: TGCGCCAGCAGCCAGGCTAGGACAGGGGGATCCTACGAGCAGTACTTC. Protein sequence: CASSQARTGGSYEQYF.

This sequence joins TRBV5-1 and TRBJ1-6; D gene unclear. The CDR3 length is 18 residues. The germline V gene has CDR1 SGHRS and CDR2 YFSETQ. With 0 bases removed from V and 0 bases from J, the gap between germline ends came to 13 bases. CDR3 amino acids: CASSLALMGSSYNSPLHF. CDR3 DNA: TGCGCCAGCAGCTTGGCCCTAATGGGGAGCTCCTATAATTCACCCCTCCACTTT.

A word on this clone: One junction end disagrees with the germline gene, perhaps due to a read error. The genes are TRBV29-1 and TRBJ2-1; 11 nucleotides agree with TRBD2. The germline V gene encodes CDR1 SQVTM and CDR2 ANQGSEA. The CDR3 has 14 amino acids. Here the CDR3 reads CSAGRLAGSPERFF. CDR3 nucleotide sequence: TGCAGCGCCGGGCGACTAGCGGGATCTCCGGAGCGGTTCTTC.

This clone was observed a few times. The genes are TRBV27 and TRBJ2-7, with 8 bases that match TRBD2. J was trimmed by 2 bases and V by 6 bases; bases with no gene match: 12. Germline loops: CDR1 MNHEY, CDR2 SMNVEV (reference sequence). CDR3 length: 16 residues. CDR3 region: CASSPLSSGGPYEQYF. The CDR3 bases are TGTGCCAGCAGCCCTCTTAGCTCGGGGGGGCCCTACGAGCAGTACTTC.

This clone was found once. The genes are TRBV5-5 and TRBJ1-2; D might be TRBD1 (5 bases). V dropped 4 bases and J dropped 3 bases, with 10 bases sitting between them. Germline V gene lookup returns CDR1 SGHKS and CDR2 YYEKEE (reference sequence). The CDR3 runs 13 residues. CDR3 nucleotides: TGTGCCAGCAGCCATGGGGGGGACTATGGCTACACCTTC. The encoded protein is CASSHGGDYGYTF. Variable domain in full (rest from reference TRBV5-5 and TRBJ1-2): DAGVTQSPTHLIKTRGQQVTLRCSPISGHKSVSWYQQVLGQGPQFIFQYYEKEERGRGNFPDRFSARQFPNYSSELNVNALLLGDSALYLCASSHGGDYGYTFGSGTRLTVV.

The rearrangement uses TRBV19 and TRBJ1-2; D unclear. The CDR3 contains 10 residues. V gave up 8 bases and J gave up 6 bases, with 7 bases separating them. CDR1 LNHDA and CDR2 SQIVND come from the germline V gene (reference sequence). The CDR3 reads CASGRDGYTF. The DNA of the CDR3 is TGTGCCAGTGGTCGGGATGGCTACACCTTC.

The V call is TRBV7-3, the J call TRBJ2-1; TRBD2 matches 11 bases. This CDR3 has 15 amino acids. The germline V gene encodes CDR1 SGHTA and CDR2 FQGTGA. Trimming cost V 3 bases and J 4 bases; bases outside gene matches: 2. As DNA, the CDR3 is TGTGCCAGCAGCTTTAGCGGGGGGGGATACAATGAGCAGTTCTTC. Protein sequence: CASSFSGGGYNEQFF.

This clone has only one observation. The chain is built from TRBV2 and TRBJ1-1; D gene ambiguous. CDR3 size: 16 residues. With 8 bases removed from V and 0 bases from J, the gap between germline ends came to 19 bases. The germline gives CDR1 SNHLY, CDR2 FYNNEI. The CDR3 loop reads CASRPGGKLLNTEAFF. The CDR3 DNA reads TGTGCCAGCCGCCCGGGAGGGAAACTGTTGAACACTGAAGCTTTCTTT. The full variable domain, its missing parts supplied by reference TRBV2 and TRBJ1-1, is EPEVTQTPSHQVTQMGQEVILRCVPISNHLYFYWYRQILGQKVEFLVSFYNNEISEKSEIFDDQFSVERPDGSNFTLKIRSTKLEDSAMYFCASRPGGKLLNTEAFFGQGTRLTVV.

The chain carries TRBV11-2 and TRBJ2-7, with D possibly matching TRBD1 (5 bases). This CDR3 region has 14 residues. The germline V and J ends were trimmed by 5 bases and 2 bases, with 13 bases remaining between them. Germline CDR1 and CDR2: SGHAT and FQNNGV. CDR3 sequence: CASSPGRGTYEQYF. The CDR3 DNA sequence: TGTGCCAGCAGCCCAGGTAGGGGCACCTACGAGCAGTACTTC.

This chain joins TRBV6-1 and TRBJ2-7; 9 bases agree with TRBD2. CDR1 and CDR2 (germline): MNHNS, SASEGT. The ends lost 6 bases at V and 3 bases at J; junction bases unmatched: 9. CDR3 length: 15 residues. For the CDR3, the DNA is TGTGCCAGCAGGGGGCTTGCGGGGGGGAACTACGAGCAGTACTTC. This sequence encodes CASRGLAGGNYEQYF.

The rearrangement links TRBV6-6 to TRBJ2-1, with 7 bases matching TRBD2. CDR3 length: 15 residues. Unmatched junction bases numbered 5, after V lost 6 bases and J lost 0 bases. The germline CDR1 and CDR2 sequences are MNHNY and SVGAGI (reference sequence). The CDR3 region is CASSLAGSSYNEQFF. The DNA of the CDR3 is TGTGCCAGCAGCTTAGCGGGTAGCTCCTACAATGAGCAGTTCTTC.

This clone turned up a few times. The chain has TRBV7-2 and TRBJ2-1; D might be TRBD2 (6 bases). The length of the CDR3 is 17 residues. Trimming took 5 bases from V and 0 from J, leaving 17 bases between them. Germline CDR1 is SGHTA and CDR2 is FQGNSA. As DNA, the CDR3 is TGTGCCAGCAGCCCTCGTGGACGGGGGAGCTCCTACAATGAGCAGTTCTTC. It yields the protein CASSPRGRGSSYNEQFF.

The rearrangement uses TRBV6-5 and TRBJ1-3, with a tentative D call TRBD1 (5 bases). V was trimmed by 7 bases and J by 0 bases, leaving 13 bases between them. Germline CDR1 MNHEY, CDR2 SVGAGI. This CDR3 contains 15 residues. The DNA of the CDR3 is TGTGCCAGCAAGCGGGGCCCGAGCTCTGGAAACACCATATATTTT. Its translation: CASKRGPSSGNTIYF.